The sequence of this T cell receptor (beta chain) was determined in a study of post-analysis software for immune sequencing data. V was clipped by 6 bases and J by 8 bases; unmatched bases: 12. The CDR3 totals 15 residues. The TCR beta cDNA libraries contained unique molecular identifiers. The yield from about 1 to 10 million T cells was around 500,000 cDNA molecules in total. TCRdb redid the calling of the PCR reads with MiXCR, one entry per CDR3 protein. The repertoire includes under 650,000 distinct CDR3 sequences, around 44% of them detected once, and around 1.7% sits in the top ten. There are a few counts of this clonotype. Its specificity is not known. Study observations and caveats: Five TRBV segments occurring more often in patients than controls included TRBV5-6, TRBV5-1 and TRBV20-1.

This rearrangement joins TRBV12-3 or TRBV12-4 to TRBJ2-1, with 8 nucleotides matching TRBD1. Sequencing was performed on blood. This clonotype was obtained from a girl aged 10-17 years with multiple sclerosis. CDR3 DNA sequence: TGTGCCAGCAGCCCCGGACAGGGCTGGGGCGATGAGCAGTTCTTC. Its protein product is CASSPGQGWGDEQFF.